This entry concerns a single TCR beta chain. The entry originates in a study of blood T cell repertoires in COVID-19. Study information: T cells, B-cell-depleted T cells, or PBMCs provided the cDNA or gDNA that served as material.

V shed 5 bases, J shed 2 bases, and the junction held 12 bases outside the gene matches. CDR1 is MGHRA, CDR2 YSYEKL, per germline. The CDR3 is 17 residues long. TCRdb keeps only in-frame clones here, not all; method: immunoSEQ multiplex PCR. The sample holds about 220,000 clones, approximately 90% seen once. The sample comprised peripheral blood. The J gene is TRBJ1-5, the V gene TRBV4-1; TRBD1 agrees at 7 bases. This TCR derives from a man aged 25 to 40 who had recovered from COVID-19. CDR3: CASSSTGVAGGNQPQHF. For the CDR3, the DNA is TGCGCCAGCAGCTCCACAGGGGTAGCTGGGGGCAATCAGCCCCAGCATTTT.